This is a list of T cell receptor beta chains from one sample in a study of OX40 agonist ivuxolimab in advanced cancers. The method was immunoSEQ multiplex PCR; TCRdb's version includes in-frame clones alone and lacks a portion of them. The sample lists about 72,000 clones; approximately 92% were seen once. Sequencing was performed on CD4+ or CD8+ T cells sorted from blood, taken in a trial of the OX40 agonist ivuxolimab. The source of these receptors is an adult with an advanced solid tumor such as melanoma, head and neck, liver or kidney cancer. Each CDR3 is given with its conserved first and last residue. The order of the fields is D gene, J gene, clone size, V gene, CDR3 protein, CDR3 DNA. A D gene is named only where the DNA matches it firmly. Size is stated for part of the rows, as once, few or many counts, or as a class when the clone is expanded.

D: TRBD2
J: TRBJ2-2
size: -
V: TRBV7-3
CDR3: CASSPPSGEATGELFF
DNA: TGTGCCAGCAGCCCCCCCAGCGGGGAGGCCACCGGGGAGCTGTTTTTT

D: TRBD1
J: TRBJ1-4
size: -
V: TRBV4-2
CDR3: CASSQDGAPGSGGRKLFF
DNA: TGTGCCAGCAGCCAAGATGGAGCCCCCGGTTCAGGGGGGCGAAAACTGTTTTTT

D: TRBD1
J: TRBJ1-1
size: once
V: TRBV5-1
CDR3: CASSQLQGMAFF
DNA: TGCGCCAGCAGCCAGTTACAGGGGATGGCTTTCTTT

D: TRBD2
J: TRBJ2-7
size: -
V: TRBV12-5
CDR3: CASGLTYSSGNSYEQYF
DNA: TGTGCTAGTGGTCTAACTTATTCTAGCGGGAACTCCTACGAGCAGTACTTC

D: -
J: TRBJ2-3
size: -
V: TRBV9
CDR3: CASSARGAQGKDTQYF
DNA: TGTGCCAGCAGCGCTCGGGGGGCCCAGGGGAAAGATACGCAGTATTTT

D: TRBD1
J: TRBJ2-6
size: -
V: TRBV27
CDR3: CASRRTGLVSGANVLTF
DNA: TGTGCCAGCAGGCGGACAGGGTTAGTCTCTGGGGCCAACGTCCTGACTTTC

D: -
J: TRBJ1-3
size: -
V: TRBV7-8
CDR3: CASSLGTVSGNTIYF
DNA: TGTGCCAGCAGCTTAGGCACCGTCTCTGGAAACACCATATATTTT

D: -
J: TRBJ2-6
size: once
V: TRBV7-8
CDR3: CASSLASIVSGANVLTF
DNA: TGTGCCAGCAGCTTAGCCTCGATCGTGTCTGGGGCCAACGTCCTGACTTTC

D: -
J: TRBJ2-7
size: -
V: TRBV27
CDR3: CASSLVRGAHIYEQYF
DNA: TGTGCCAGCAGTTTAGTCAGGGGAGCACACATCTACGAGCAGTACTTC

D: -
J: TRBJ2-5
size: -
V: TRBV29-1
CDR3: CSVVGQKYQETQYF
DNA: TGCAGCGTTGTCGGGCAGAAGTACCAAGAGACCCAGTACTTC

D: -
J: TRBJ2-5
size: -
V: TRBV19
CDR3: CASGAGQETQYF
DNA: TGTGCCAGTGGAGCTGGGCAGGAGACCCAGTACTTC

D: -
J: TRBJ2-6
size: -
V: TRBV9
CDR3: CASSPTGNSGANVLTF
DNA: TGTGCCAGCAGCCCAACAGGGAACTCTGGGGCCAACGTCCTGACTTTC

D: TRBD1
J: TRBJ2-1
size: -
V: TRBV7-3
CDR3: CASRKTGSEGQFF
DNA: TGTGCCAGCAGGAAGACAGGGAGCGAGGGGCAGTTCTTC

D: -
J: TRBJ2-3
size: -
V: TRBV9
CDR3: CASTSVKSTDTQYF
DNA: TGTGCCAGCACCAGCGTTAAGAGCACAGATACGCAGTATTTT

D: -
J: TRBJ1-5
size: once
V: TRBV9
CDR3: CASSTGGDQPQHF
DNA: TGTGCCAGCAGCACTGGGGGGGATCAGCCCCAGCATTTT

D: -
J: TRBJ2-5
size: -
V: TRBV27
CDR3: CASSLSRTVQTQYF
DNA: TGTGCCAGCAGTTTATCGCGGACAGTTCAGACCCAGTACTTC